These 17 T cell receptor beta chains share one sample of origin, sequenced in a study of T cells after yellow fever vaccination. TCRdb re-called the 5' RACE reads through MiXCR, storing one row per CDR3 protein. The top ten clones hold over 12% of a sample with fewer than 400,000 distinct CDR3 sequences, roughly 6.1% of them seen once. The sequencing used PBMCs, collected 5 days after the yellow fever booster vaccination. The source is a man aged 25 to 40 who received the YFV17D yellow fever vaccine.

The chain uses TRBV6-2 or TRBV6-3 and TRBJ2-3; D call uncertain. This CDR3 region has 13 residues. Germline-derived CDR1 and CDR2 are MNHEY and SVGEGT. V dropped 5 bases and J dropped 4 bases, with 10 bases sitting between them. The CDR3 DNA reads TGTGCCAGCAGTCCTCAGACGGCAGATACGCAGTATTTT. Its protein product is CASSPQTADTQYF.

This clonotype was observed a few times. V usage is TRBV6-5 and J usage is TRBJ2-7, with TRBD1 identical over 7 bases. The CDR3 is made up of 15 amino acids. Per the germline V gene, CDR1 is MNHEY and CDR2 is SVGAGI. Trimming removed 2 bases from V and 5 bases from J; junction bases left unmatched: 9. This CDR3 reads CASSYRGTAPNEQYF. The CDR3 nucleotides are TGTGCCAGCAGTTACCGAGGGACAGCTCCCAACGAGCAGTACTTC.

J is TRBJ2-7 and V is TRBV6-2 or TRBV6-3; D not resolved. V was clipped by 2 bases and J by 3 bases, with 11 bases between them. The CDR3 is 14 amino acids. CDR1 is MNHEY and CDR2 is SVGEGT in the germline V gene. The chain's CDR3 is CASSYGIQLYEQYF. The CDR3 nucleotides are TGTGCCAGCAGTTACGGGATTCAACTCTACGAGCAGTACTTC.

This clonotype has only a few counts. The chain is built from TRBV29-1 and TRBJ2-7, with 8 bases matching TRBD2. The CDR3 totals 16 residues. V was pared by 4 bases and J by 6 bases, with 17 bases of the junction left unmatched. Germline-derived CDR1 and CDR2 are SQVTM and ANQGSEA. As DNA, the CDR3 is TGCAGCGTTGGGCTGAGCGAAGCGGGAGATGGAAGCGAGCAGTACTTC. Encoded protein: CSVGLSEAGDGSEQYF.

This clonotype was seen a few times. This chain connects TRBV5-1 to TRBJ2-7; D could derive from TRBD1 or TRBD2 (5 bases each). V lost 4 bases to trimming and J lost 0 bases, with 14 bases between them. The germline gives CDR1 SGHRS, CDR2 YFSETQ. This CDR3 is 15 amino acids long. CDR3 sequence (DNA): TGCGCCAGCAGCAGAACCGGGACGACCTCCTACGAGCAGTACTTC. Translated: CASSRTGTTSYEQYF.

This clonotype was counted once. V and J are TRBV20-1 and TRBJ2-3; 10 nucleotides line up with TRBD1. This CDR3 region has 16 residues. The V gene's germline CDR1 is DFQATT and CDR2 SNEGSKA (reference sequence). CDR3 loop: CCAISPGQGGRDTQYF. The CDR3 region has the DNA TGCTGCGCTATTTCCCCAGGACAGGGGGGGAGGGATACGCAGTATTTT.

Ten or more counts support this clonotype. The CDR3, as DNA: TGCGCCAGCAGCTTGGGACGCACTTGGAGAGAGCAGTACTTC. As protein: CASSLGRTWREQYF. J is TRBJ2-7 and V is TRBV5-1, with D hard to call. Trimming cost V 0 bases and J 7 bases, with 14 bases left between them. There are 14 residues in the CDR3. Germline V gene lookup returns CDR1 SGHRS and CDR2 YFSETQ.

V and J are TRBV18 and TRBJ2-7, with 7 positions matching TRBD2. The CDR3 consists of 14 residues. From germline, CDR1 is KGHSH and CDR2 LQKENI. V lost 2 bases to trimming and J lost 6 bases; unmatched junction nucleotides: 7. The DNA of the CDR3 is TGTGCCAGCTCACCAGGTTGGGTAGCGGGCGAGCAGTACTTC. Its protein is CASSPGWVAGEQYF.

Comments on this clonotype: This may be a read error: a much more frequent sequence differs by one nucleotide. The genes are TRBV20-1 and TRBJ2-2; TRBD2 is a possible D gene (6 bases). The CDR3 runs 17 residues. Germline V gene lookup returns CDR1 DFQATT and CDR2 SNEGSKA (reference sequence). CDR3 amino acids: CCARDRGSAGRGGELFF. The CDR3 DNA is TGCTGTGCTAGAGATCGGGGGTCGGCGGGACGGGGAGGGGAGCTGTTTTTT.

This clonotype has just a few counts. V usage is TRBV20-1 and J usage is TRBJ2-7; 7 bases are a match to TRBD2. V shed 0 bases, J shed 2 bases, and the junction held 13 bases outside the gene matches. Germline CDR1 reads DFQATT; CDR2 reads SNEGSKA (reference sequence). The CDR3 has 17 amino acids. DNA for the CDR3: TGCAGTGCTAGAGATCGGGGGGAGGGCCTCAGCCCCTACGAGCAGTACTTC. Translated, it gives CSARDRGEGLSPYEQYF.

The J gene is TRBJ2-2, the V gene TRBV20-1, with a tentative D call TRBD2 (6 bases). Looked up from germline, CDR1 is DFQATT and CDR2 is SNEGSKA (reference sequence). Trimming took 3 bases from V and 3 from J, leaving 14 bases between them. The CDR3 has 15 residues. The CDR3 region is CSARTRGIYTGELFF. In nucleotides, the CDR3 is TGCAGTGCTAGGACTCGCGGGATTTACACCGGGGAGCTGTTTTTT.

This clonotype was observed a handful of times. The chain has TRBV4-3 and TRBJ2-7, with 14 bases identical to TRBD2. The CDR3 has 19 residues. Germline V gene sequence: CDR1 LGHNA, CDR2 YSLEER. Losses at the gene ends were 5 bases for V and 3 bases for J; bases not matched to a gene: 15. The CDR3 DNA reads as TGCGCCAGCAGCTTAGGAACCGGGACTAGCGGGAGAGGGGGCTACGAGCAGTACTTC. Protein: CASSLGTGTSGRGGYEQYF.

There are a few counts of this clonotype. V and J are TRBV20-1 and TRBJ2-7; D unclear. The CDR3 is 14 residues long. Trimming took off 6 bases at V and 0 bases at J, with 15 bases between the two ends. CDR1 is DFQATT, CDR2 SNEGSKA, per germline (reference sequence). The CDR3 DNA follows: TGCAGTGCCACCCAACCGGGCCCCTCCTACGAGCAGTACTTC. Amino acid sequence: CSATQPGPSYEQYF.

This clonotype was picked up many times. The chain joins TRBV14 to TRBJ2-4; D gene unclear. Germline assignment: CDR1 SGHDN and CDR2 FVKESK. The V and J ends lost 5 bases and 9 bases respectively, with 11 bases between them. CDR3 length equals 12 residues. DNA for the CDR3: TGTGCCAGCAGCATGAACGTTGGCATTCAGTACTTC. Its translation: CASSMNVGIQYF.

The chain is built from TRBV7-9 and TRBJ2-7; D call uncertain. The end of the DNA aligns better with TRBJ2-1, so the J call may be wrong. CDR1 is SEHNR, CDR2 FQNEAQ, per germline (reference sequence). This CDR3 has 14 residues. The CDR3 sequence is CASSLEAFGYEQFF. The CDR3 DNA is TGTGCCAGCAGCTTAGAGGCCTTCGGCTACGAGCAGTTCTTC.

This clonotype was counted ten times or more. This chain uses TRBV7-9 with TRBJ1-1; D might be TRBD1 (6 bases). The germline V gene encodes CDR1 SEHNR and CDR2 FQNEAQ (reference sequence). The CDR3 is made up of 13 amino acids. Trimming left V 5 bases short and J 8 bases short, with 15 bases between. CDR3 nucleotides: TGTGCCAGCAGCCCTACCTTTGACAGGGAAGCTTTCTTT. Protein product: CASSPTFDREAFF.

This clonotype was detected a few times. The rearrangement joins TRBV7-2 to TRBJ2-5; unclear D gene. The CDR3 extends over 14 amino acids. Germline loops: CDR1 SGHTA, CDR2 FQGNSA. The V and J ends lost 0 bases and 6 bases respectively, with 11 bases between them. The CDR3 region has the DNA TGTGCCAGCAGCTTAGCACCCCGGTCTCAGACCCAGTACTTC. Protein: CASSLAPRSQTQYF.